The 12 T cell receptor beta chains given below trace back to one sample, sequenced in a study of T cell changes during pregnancy in multiple sclerosis. Assay used: immunoSEQ multiplex PCR; TCRdb lists only in-frame clones, some missing. Of approximately 73,000 clones detected, approximately 90% appear once; the ten largest clones hold 0.21%. The specimen was CD4+ T cells from peripheral blood mononuclear cells, collected before pregnancy. These receptors came from a female donor with multiple sclerosis, enrolled in a pregnancy study.

The rearrangement links TRBV5-4 to TRBJ2-5; perhaps TRBD2 as D (6 bases). V shed 2 bases and J shed 3 bases, with 11 bases lying between them. The CDR3 runs to 14 residues. The germline gives CDR1 SGHNT, CDR2 YYREEE (reference sequence). CDR3 DNA sequence: TGTGCCAGCAGCTTAATTAGCGGAAAAGAGACCCAGTACTTC. Its protein is CASSLISGKETQYF.

The V gene is TRBV27, the J gene TRBJ2-7; 16 bases map to TRBD2. V trimming: 2 bases; J trimming: 5 bases; junction bases outside the gene matches: 6. CDR3 length: 17 residues. The germline CDR1 and CDR2 sequences are MNHEY and SMNVEV (reference sequence). Written as DNA, the CDR3 is TGTGCCAGCAGTTTACTGGGACTAGCGGGAGGGAGGAACGAGCAGTACTTC. Its translation is CASSLLGLAGGRNEQYF.

The chain joins TRBV18 to TRBJ2-1, with D perhaps matching TRBD1 (7 bases). Trimming pared 1 base from V and 5 bases from J, leaving 15 bases between. This CDR3 is built from 16 residues. Per the germline V gene, CDR1 is KGHSH and CDR2 is LQKENI. CDR3 in amino acids: CASSPRAQGGDNEQFF. The CDR3 DNA sequence: TGTGCCAGCTCACCACGTGCCCAGGGGGGAGACAATGAGCAGTTCTTC.

The chain combines TRBV6-5 with TRBJ1-4; 9 bases align to TRBD1. The V gene's germline CDR1 is MNHEY and CDR2 SVGAGI. The CDR3 sequence is 14 residues long. V shed 4 bases, J shed 4 bases, and the junction held 1 base outside the gene matches. The CDR3: CASSSGQGNEKLFF. In DNA, the CDR3 is TGTGCCAGCAGTTCGGGACAGGGTAATGAAAAACTGTTTTTT.

As concerns this clone: This CDR3 is also generated by other DNA sequences in the sample. This sequence joins TRBV9 and TRBJ2-5, with TRBD2 matching over 12 bases. Germline CDR1 and CDR2: SGDLS and YYNGEE. This CDR3 contains 15 residues. V lost 0 bases, J lost 5 bases, and 2 bases stayed unmatched. For the CDR3, the DNA is TGTGCCAGCAGCGTAGGGCTAGCGGGGGGGGAGACCCAGTACTTC. This sequence encodes CASSVGLAGGETQYF. Based on the CDR3 plus reference TRBV9 and TRBJ2-5, the full variable domain is DSGVTQTPKHLITATGQRVTLRCSPRSGDLSVYWYQQSLDQGLQFLIQYYNGEERAKGNILERFSAQQFPDLHSELNLSSLELGDSALYFCASSVGLAGGETQYFGPGTRLLVL.

This chain uses TRBV5-6 with TRBJ1-4; 9 nucleotides align to TRBD1. The junction had 2 bases not matched to a gene; V was cut back by 2 bases and J by 0 bases. The CDR3 loop spans 16 amino acids. The germline gives CDR1 SGHDT, CDR2 YYEEEE. The CDR3 DNA reads TGTGCCAGCAGCTTTGGGACAGGGTCAACTAATGAAAAACTGTTTTTT. This gives the protein CASSFGTGSTNEKLFF. Drawing the rest from reference TRBV5-6 and TRBJ1-4, the complete variable domain is DAGVTQSPTHLIKTRGQQVTLRCSPKSGHDTVSWYQQALGQGPQFIFQYYEEEERQRGNFPDRFSGHQFPNYSSELNVNALLLGDSALYLCASSFGTGSTNEKLFFGSGTQLSVL.

This sequence joins TRBV9 and TRBJ2-7; 8 nucleotides align to TRBD1. The CDR3 runs 14 residues. Per the germline V gene, CDR1 is SGDLS and CDR2 is YYNGEE. V trimming: 4 bases; J trimming: 3 bases; junction bases outside the gene matches: 6. The CDR3: CASSHGTGGYEQYF. As DNA, the CDR3 is TGTGCCAGCAGCCACGGCACAGGGGGCTACGAGCAGTACTTC.

The J gene is TRBJ2-1, the V gene TRBV7-6, with 7 bases matching TRBD2. Germline lookup yields CDR1 SGHVS and CDR2 FNYEAQ. CDR3 length: 15 residues. Trimming took 5 bases from V and 6 from J; bases not matched to a gene: 10. The chain's CDR3 is CASSLGLVGANEQFF. The CDR3 region has the DNA TGTGCCAGCAGCCTTGGACTAGTCGGGGCCAATGAGCAGTTCTTC.

The J gene is TRBJ2-3, the V gene TRBV7-3; 9 bases match TRBD2. Germline values: CDR1 SGHTA, CDR2 FQGTGA. The J segment lost 5 bases and the V segment lost 2 bases, leaving 8 bases of the junction unmatched. The length of the CDR3 is 16 residues. The CDR3 DNA reads TGTGCCAGCAGCTTATTGGGTCTAGCGGGAAAAGATACGCAGTATTTT. Encoded protein: CASSLLGLAGKDTQYF. Using reference TRBV7-3 and TRBJ2-3 for the parts outside the CDR3, the full variable domain is GAGVSQTPSNKVTEKGKYVELRCDPISGHTALYWYRQSLGQGPEFLIYFQGTGAADDSGLPNDRFFAVRPEGSVSTLKIQRTERGDSAVYLCASSLLGLAGKDTQYFGPGTRLTVL.

The DNA of the CDR3 is TGTGCCACCAGCAGAGATAGCGGGGGGTATGTCGCTGAAGCTTTCTTT. Its protein is CATSRDSGGYVAEAFF. The V and J genes are TRBV15 and TRBJ1-1; D perhaps matches TRBD1 (5 bases). Deletions cut 0 bases from V and 6 bases from J, with 17 bases between. The CDR3 sequence is 16 residues long. CDR1 and CDR2 (germline): LNHNV, YYDKDF (reference sequence).

The chain recombines TRBV7-7 with TRBJ1-1, with TRBD1 as a possible D gene (6 bases). V lost 3 bases, J lost 1 base, and 6 bases lay in between. CDR1 is SSHAT and CDR2 is FNYEAQ in the germline V gene (reference sequence). The CDR3 has 13 residues. CDR3 bases: TGTGCCAGCAGCTTGACAGGGAACACTGAAGCTTTCTTT. The encoded protein is CASSLTGNTEAFF.

The chain uses TRBV7-2 and TRBJ2-3; 16 bases are shared with TRBD2. Germline CDR1 reads SGHTA; CDR2 reads FQGNSA. J gave up 6 bases and V 3 bases, and 3 bases lay outside the gene matches. The CDR3 sequence is 16 residues long. For the CDR3, the DNA is TGTGCCAGCAGCTTGGGACTAGCGGGGGGGTTGGATACGCAGTATTTT. Its protein product is CASSLGLAGGLDTQYF.